What follows are 28 T cell receptor beta chains derived from one specimen sequenced in a study of blood T cell repertoires in COVID-19. This table comes from immunoSEQ multiplex PCR, and its TCRdb copy is limited to in-frame clones, with some not included. The sample has approximately 250,000 clones, 88% seen once. The sample consisted of PBMCs or T cells enriched from blood (not recorded which). These receptor sequences come from a woman aged 35 to 49 who had been exposed to COVID-19.

The genes are TRBV5-6 and TRBJ2-5, with D tentatively TRBD2 (5 bases). This CDR3 is built from 14 residues. Germline V gives CDR1 SGHDT, CDR2 YYEEEE. Between the trimmed V and J ends, which lost 4 bases and 7 bases, there was a span of 17 bases. This chain's CDR3 is CASSIPVPGRTQYF. The CDR3 DNA reads as TGTGCCAGCAGCATCCCAGTACCGGGGAGGACCCAGTACTTC.

This chain joins TRBV19 and TRBJ2-3; D ambiguous. Germline CDR1 LNHDA, CDR2 SQIVND (reference sequence). This CDR3 spans 11 amino acids. Between the trimmed V and J ends, which lost 7 bases and 3 bases, there was a span of 5 bases. CDR3 in amino acids: CASTSTDTQYF. CDR3 coding DNA: TGTGCCAGTACTTCTACAGATACGCAGTATTTT.

The chain employs TRBV3-1 (or the pseudogene TRBV3-2) and TRBJ1-1; D possibly corresponds to TRBD1 (5 bases). V gave up 2 bases and J gave up 8 bases, with 9 bases separating them. The germline CDR1 and CDR2 sequences are LGHDT and YNNKEL (reference sequence). This CDR3 spans 12 amino acids. Here the CDR3 reads CASSQIGGEAFF. For the CDR3, the DNA is TGTGCCAGCAGCCAAATCGGGGGGGAAGCTTTCTTT.

The chain links TRBV7-2 to TRBJ2-5; TRBD2 matches at 8 bases. Germline V gene lookup returns CDR1 SGHTA and CDR2 FQGNSA. The trim removed 1 base at V and 2 bases at J, leaving 12 bases unmatched. The CDR3 is made up of 18 amino acids. CDR3 sequence reads: CASSLVGDLAGPQETQYF. In nucleotides, the CDR3 is TGTGCCAGCAGCTTAGTAGGGGACCTAGCGGGCCCTCAAGAGACCCAGTACTTC.

The chain carries TRBV3-1 (or the pseudogene TRBV3-2) and TRBJ2-7; possibly TRBD1 for D (6 bases). The CDR3 is made up of 14 amino acids. Trimming removed 3 bases at V and 3 bases at J, with 12 bases between. The germline V gene has CDR1 LGHDT and CDR2 YNNKEL (reference sequence). The CDR3 here is CASSHSGQFYEQYV. Written as DNA, the CDR3 is TGTGCCAGCAGCCATTCCGGACAGTTCTACGAGCAGTACGTC.

The V call is TRBV19, the J call TRBJ1-1; no firm D call. Germline CDR1 reads LNHDA; CDR2 reads SQIVND (reference sequence). V lost 2 bases to trimming and J lost 2 bases, with 12 bases between them. The CDR3 spans 15 residues. CDR3 sequence: CASSILPGKNTEAFF. The CDR3 DNA reads TGTGCCAGTAGTATATTGCCGGGAAAAAACACTGAAGCTTTCTTT. Variable domain in full (rest from reference TRBV19 and TRBJ1-1): DGGITQSPKYLFRKEGQNVTLSCEQNLNHDAMYWYRQDPGQGLRLIYYSQIVNDFQKGDIAEGYSVSREKKESFPLTVTSAQKNPTAFYLCASSILPGKNTEAFFGQGTRLTVV.

This chain uses TRBV4-1 with TRBJ1-6, with no clear D. The CDR3 totals 13 residues. Germline CDR1 and CDR2: MGHRA and YSYEKL. V was cut by 1 base and J by 11 bases, with 9 bases left in between. The CDR3 coding sequence is TGCGCCAGCAGCCAAGTGGAGGTCCCACCCCTCCACTTT. Encoded protein: CASSQVEVPPLHF.

The gene calls are TRBV6-1 and TRBJ2-2; the D is unclear. The CDR3 is 14 amino acids. CDR1 and CDR2 from the germline V gene are MNHNS and SASEGT. Trimming removed 1 base at V and 7 bases at J, with 10 bases between. CDR3 amino acids: CASSEVWSGGELFF. CDR3 DNA sequence: TGTGCCAGCAGTGAAGTCTGGTCGGGCGGGGAGCTGTTTTTT.

The rearrangement links TRBV24-1 to TRBJ2-1; D possibly corresponds to TRBD2 (5 bases). Germline V gene lookup returns CDR1 KGHDR and CDR2 SFDVKD. Trimming cost V 3 bases and J 5 bases, with 13 bases left between them. CDR3 length equals 15 residues. The CDR3 sequence is CATSDSRLADNEQFF. CDR3 bases: TGTGCCACCAGTGATAGTCGGCTAGCTGACAATGAGCAGTTCTTC.

The V and J genes are TRBV28 and TRBJ2-3; no definite D call. V was shortened by 3 bases and J by 6 bases, with 13 bases between the two germline ends. The CDR3 has 14 residues. The germline V gene encodes CDR1 MDHEN and CDR2 SYDVKM. The CDR3 spells CASSLPSLADTQYF. As DNA, the CDR3 is TGTGCCAGCAGTTTGCCCTCCCTGGCTGATACGCAGTATTTT.

V usage is TRBV9 and J usage is TRBJ1-2, with 7 nucleotides matching TRBD1. This CDR3 has 16 amino acids. J gave up 4 bases and V 1 base, and 10 bases lay outside the gene matches. Germline values: CDR1 SGDLS, CDR2 YYNGEE. This CDR3 reads CASSVISTGAGYGYTF. In DNA form, the CDR3 reads TGTGCCAGCAGCGTAATCTCTACAGGGGCCGGCTATGGCTACACCTTC.

The V and J genes are TRBV24-1 and TRBJ2-3; TRBD2 matches at 9 bases. In germline, CDR1 is KGHDR, CDR2 SFDVKD. V trimming: 0 bases; J trimming: 6 bases; junction bases outside the gene matches: 3. CDR3 length: 15 amino acids. The CDR3 DNA reads as TGTGCCACCAGTGATTTGCGGGCGGGGGGGGATACGCAGTATTTT. It yields the protein CATSDLRAGGDTQYF.

CDR3: CASEPDRGWVTEAFF. The CDR3 coding sequence is TGTGCCAGTGAGCCCGACAGGGGATGGGTCACTGAAGCTTTCTTT. This chain connects TRBV11-2 to TRBJ1-1, with 8 nucleotides matching TRBD1. CDR1 is SGHAT and CDR2 is FQNNGV in the germline V gene. There are 15 residues in the CDR3. V lost 9 bases and J lost 4; bases outside the gene matches: 13.

The genes are TRBV3-1 (or the pseudogene TRBV3-2) and TRBJ1-6; 8 bases match TRBD1. Unmatched junction bases numbered 4, after V lost 5 bases and J lost 7 bases. Germline CDR1 and CDR2: LGHDT and YNNKEL (reference sequence). The CDR3 is 14 residues long. The CDR3 is CASSSGTGNSPLHF. The CDR3 DNA reads TGTGCCAGCAGCTCCGGGACAGGAAATTCACCCCTCCACTTT.

The V and J genes are TRBV28 and TRBJ1-1; D remains ambiguous. The CDR3 is 16 residues long. The germline V and J ends were trimmed by 1 base and 1 base, with 13 bases remaining between them. The germline gives CDR1 MDHEN, CDR2 SYDVKM. As DNA, the CDR3 is TGTGCCAGCAGTTTATTCGGTGTCAGCGGGAACACTGAAGCTTTCTTT. Residues: CASSLFGVSGNTEAFF.

The J gene is TRBJ1-4, the V gene TRBV19, with D perhaps TRBD1 (5 bases). Germline-derived CDR1 and CDR2 are LNHDA and SQIVND (reference sequence). The CDR3 spans 13 residues. The CDR3 nucleotides are TGTGCGACGGGGGGGTTAGAGAATGAAAAACTGTTTTTT. Amino acids: CATGGLENEKLFF.

This clone was picked up a small number of times. V is TRBV5-4 and J is TRBJ1-1, with 9 bases matching TRBD1. CDR1 and CDR2 from the germline V gene are SGHNT and YYREEE (reference sequence). This CDR3 contains 16 residues. V was clipped by 4 bases and J by 5 bases; unmatched bases: 12. The CDR3, as DNA: TGTGCCAGCAGCGGGATTCTACAGGGGGCAAGGACTGAAGCTTTCTTT. Its translation is CASSGILQGARTEAFF. The complete variable domain, with remaining parts taken from reference TRBV5-4 and TRBJ1-1, reads ETGVTQSPTHLIKTRGQQVTLRCSSQSGHNTVSWYQQALGQGPQFIFQYYREEENGRGNFPPRFSGLQFPNYSSELNVNALELDDSALYLCASSGILQGARTEAFFGQGTRLTVV.

The chain employs TRBV27 and TRBJ2-3; the match to TRBD1 covers 7 bases. This CDR3 is 18 amino acids long. Germline-derived CDR1 and CDR2 are MNHEY and SMNVEV (reference sequence). The V and J ends lost 1 base and 1 base, in that order; junction bases with no gene match: 11. In DNA form, the CDR3 reads TGTGCCAGCAGTTTATGGAGTTTAGGGGACAGAGGCACAGATACGCAGTATTTT. The encoded protein is CASSLWSLGDRGTDTQYF.

The rearrangement uses TRBV19 and TRBJ2-2, with D unclear. The CDR3 is made up of 14 amino acids. The ends were cut back, 3 bases at V and 4 bases at J, with 9 bases in the middle. Germline CDR1 reads LNHDA; CDR2 reads SQIVND (reference sequence). Here the CDR3 DNA reads TGTGCCAGTAGTATGGTGGGCTCCACCGGGGAGCTGTTTTTT. Its translation: CASSMVGSTGELFF. The variable domain in full, completed from reference TRBV19 and TRBJ2-2, reads DGGITQSPKYLFRKEGQNVTLSCEQNLNHDAMYWYRQDPGQGLRLIYYSQIVNDFQKGDIAEGYSVSREKKESFPLTVTSAQKNPTAFYLCASSMVGSTGELFFGEGSRLTVL.

This clone has just one count. This chain connects TRBV2 to TRBJ2-7, with 8 bases fitting TRBD2. This CDR3 is built from 15 residues. The germline V gene encodes CDR1 SNHLY and CDR2 FYNNEI. After removal of 8 bases from V and 3 bases from J, the junction contained 12 bases not matched to a gene. In DNA form, the CDR3 reads TGTGCCAGCGCCTATCATCGAGCGGGAGTCTACGAGCAGTACGTC. Its translation: CASAYHRAGVYEQYV.

J is TRBJ2-1 and V is TRBV7-3; perhaps TRBD2 as D (5 bases). The germline V and J ends were trimmed by 4 bases and 0 bases, with 10 bases remaining between them. Germline V gene sequence: CDR1 SGHTA, CDR2 FQGTGA. CDR3 length equals 15 residues. CDR3 DNA: TGTGCCAGCAGCTGGGAGCAGAGCTCCTACAATGAGCAGTTCTTC. Its protein product is CASSWEQSSYNEQFF.

The rearrangement uses TRBV6-2 or TRBV6-3 and TRBJ2-1; 9 nucleotides match TRBD2. Germline V lookup: CDR1 MNHEY, CDR2 SVGEGT. This CDR3 has 16 residues. J gave up 7 bases and V 0 bases, and 7 bases lay outside the gene matches. The DNA for the CDR3 is TGTGCCAGCAGTTACTCGTTGGCGGGAGGGTTAAATGAGCAGTTCTTC. It translates to CASSYSLAGGLNEQFF.

By proportion, this clone is medium-sized. The CDR3 loop is CASSKDGSGRAWSYEQYV. The CDR3 nucleotides read TGTGCCAGCAGCAAAGATGGTAGCGGGAGGGCCTGGTCCTACGAGCAGTACGTC. The chain is built from TRBV21-1 and TRBJ2-7; the DNA was not used to check the table's D call, TRBD2. TRBV21-1 is flagged as a pseudogene. CDR3 length: 18 amino acids.

The V gene is TRBV5-6, the J gene TRBJ2-1, with D possibly matching TRBD1 (6 bases). Germline CDR1 is SGHDT and CDR2 is YYEEEE. The CDR3 consists of 12 residues. The V and J ends lost 7 bases and 12 bases respectively, with 17 bases between them. CDR3: CASGSRDNGQFF. CDR3 DNA sequence: TGTGCCAGCGGATCCCGGGACAACGGGCAGTTCTTC. The variable domain in full, completed from reference TRBV5-6 and TRBJ2-1, reads DAGVTQSPTHLIKTRGQQVTLRCSPKSGHDTVSWYQQALGQGPQFIFQYYEEEERQRGNFPDRFSGHQFPNYSSELNVNALLLGDSALYLCASGSRDNGQFFGPGTRLTVL.

The gene calls are TRBV28 and TRBJ2-3; TRBD2 aligns across 7 bases. This CDR3 region has 14 residues. V dropped 8 bases and J dropped 0; count of bases not matched to a gene: 5. The germline gives CDR1 MDHEN, CDR2 SYDVKM. The CDR3 sequence: CASLADGSTDTQYF. The CDR3 DNA reads as TGTGCCAGCCTAGCGGATGGGAGCACAGATACGCAGTATTTT.

J is TRBJ2-2 and V is TRBV6-5; 10 bases line up with TRBD1. Germline CDR1 reads MNHEY; CDR2 reads SVGAGI. This CDR3 has 15 residues. J gave up 6 bases and V 2 bases, and 3 bases lay outside the gene matches. This CDR3 is CASSYGTGASGELFF. The CDR3 nucleotides are TGTGCCAGCAGTTACGGGACAGGGGCCTCCGGGGAGCTGTTTTTT.

The J gene is TRBJ1-5, the V gene TRBV5-1, with 8 bases identical to TRBD1. Germline trimming cut 5 bases from V and 7 bases from J; bases unmatched to any gene: 8. Per the germline V gene, CDR1 is SGHRS and CDR2 is YFSETQ. The CDR3 totals 14 residues. CDR3 amino acids: CASSSGGAGQPQHF. The CDR3 nucleotides are TGCGCCAGCAGTTCAGGGGGCGCCGGGCAGCCCCAGCATTTT.

V gene TRBV4-2 combines with J gene TRBJ1-1, with D perhaps TRBD1 (5 bases). The CDR3 loop spans 14 amino acids. V was pared by 2 bases and J by 5 bases, with 12 bases between. Germline CDR1 LGHNA, CDR2 YNFKEQ. The CDR3 nucleotides read TGTGCCAGCAGCCAATATGGGGCTCCTACTGAAGCTTTCTTT. Translation: CASSQYGAPTEAFF.